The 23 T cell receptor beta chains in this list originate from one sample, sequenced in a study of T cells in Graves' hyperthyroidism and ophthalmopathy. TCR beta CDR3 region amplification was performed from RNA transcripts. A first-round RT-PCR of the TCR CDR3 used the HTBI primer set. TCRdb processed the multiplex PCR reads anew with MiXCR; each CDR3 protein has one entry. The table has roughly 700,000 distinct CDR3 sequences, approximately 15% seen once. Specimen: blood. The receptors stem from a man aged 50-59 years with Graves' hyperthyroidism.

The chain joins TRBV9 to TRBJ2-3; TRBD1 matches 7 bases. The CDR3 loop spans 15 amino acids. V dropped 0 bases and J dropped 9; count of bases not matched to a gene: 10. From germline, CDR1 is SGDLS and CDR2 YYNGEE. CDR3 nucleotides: TGTGCCAGCAGCGTAGATACAGGGGACCGTGGAACGCAGTATTTT. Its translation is CASSVDTGDRGTQYF.

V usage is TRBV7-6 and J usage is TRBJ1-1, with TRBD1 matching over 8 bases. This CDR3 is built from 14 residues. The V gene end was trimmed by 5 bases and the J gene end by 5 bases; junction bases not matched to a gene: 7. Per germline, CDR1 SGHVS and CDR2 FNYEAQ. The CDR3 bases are TGTGCCAGCAGCCCGACGACAGGGGCGACTGAAGCTTTCTTT. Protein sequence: CASSPTTGATEAFF.

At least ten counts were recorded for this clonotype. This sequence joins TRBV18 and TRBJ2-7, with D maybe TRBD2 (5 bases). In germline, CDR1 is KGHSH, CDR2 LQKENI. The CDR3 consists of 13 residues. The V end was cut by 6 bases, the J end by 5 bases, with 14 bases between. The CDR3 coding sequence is TGTGCCAGCTCGGAGAGGGTAACCCACGAGCAGTACTTC. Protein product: CASSERVTHEQYF.

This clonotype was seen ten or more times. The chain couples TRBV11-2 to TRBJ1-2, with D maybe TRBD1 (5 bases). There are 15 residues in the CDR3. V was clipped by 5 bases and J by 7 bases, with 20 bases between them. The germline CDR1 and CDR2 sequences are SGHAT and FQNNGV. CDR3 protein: CASSILSGPRGGYTF. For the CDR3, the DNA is TGTGCCAGCAGCATCCTGTCGGGACCGCGAGGTGGCTACACCTTC.

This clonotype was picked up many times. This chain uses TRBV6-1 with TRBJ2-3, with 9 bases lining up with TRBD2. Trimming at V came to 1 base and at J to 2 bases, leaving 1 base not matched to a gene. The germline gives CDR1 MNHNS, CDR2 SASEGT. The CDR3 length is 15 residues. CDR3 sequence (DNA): TGTGCCAGCAGTGAAGGACTAGCGGACACAGATACGCAGTATTTT. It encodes CASSEGLADTDTQYF.

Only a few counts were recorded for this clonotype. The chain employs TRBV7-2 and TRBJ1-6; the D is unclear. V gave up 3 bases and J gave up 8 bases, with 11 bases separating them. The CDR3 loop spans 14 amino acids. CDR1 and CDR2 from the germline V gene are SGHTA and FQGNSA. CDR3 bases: TGTGCCAGCAGCTTGCGGGGTCAGTATTCACCCCTCCACTTT. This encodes CASSLRGQYSPLHF.

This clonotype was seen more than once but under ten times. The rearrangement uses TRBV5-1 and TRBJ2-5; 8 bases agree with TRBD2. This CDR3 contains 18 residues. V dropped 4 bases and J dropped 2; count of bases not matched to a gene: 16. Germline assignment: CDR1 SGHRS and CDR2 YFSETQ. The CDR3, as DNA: TGCGCCAGCAGCCCGTCGGGTGCGTGGACTAGCAGACAAGAGACCCAGTACTTC. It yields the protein CASSPSGAWTSRQETQYF.

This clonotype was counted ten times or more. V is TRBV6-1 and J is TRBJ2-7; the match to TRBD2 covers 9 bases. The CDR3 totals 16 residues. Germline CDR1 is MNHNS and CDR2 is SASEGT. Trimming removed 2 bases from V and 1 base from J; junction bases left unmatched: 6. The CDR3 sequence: CASSELPSGISYEQYF. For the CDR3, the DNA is TGTGCCAGCAGTGAACTTCCTAGCGGGATTTCCTACGAGCAGTACTTC.

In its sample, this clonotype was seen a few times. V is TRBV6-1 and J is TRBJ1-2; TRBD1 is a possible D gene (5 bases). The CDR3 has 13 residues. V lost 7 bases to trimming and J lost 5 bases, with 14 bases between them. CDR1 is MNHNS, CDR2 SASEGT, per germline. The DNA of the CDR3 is TGTGCCAGCACCCCGGGAGGGGTTTATGGCTACACCTTC. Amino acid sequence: CASTPGGVYGYTF.

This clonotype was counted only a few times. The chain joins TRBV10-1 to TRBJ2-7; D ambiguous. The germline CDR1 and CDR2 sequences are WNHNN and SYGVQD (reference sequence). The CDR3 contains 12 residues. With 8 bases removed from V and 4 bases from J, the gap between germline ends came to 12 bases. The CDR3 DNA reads TGCGCCAGCTCAGAGAATAGATACGAGCAGTACTTC. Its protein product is CASSENRYEQYF.

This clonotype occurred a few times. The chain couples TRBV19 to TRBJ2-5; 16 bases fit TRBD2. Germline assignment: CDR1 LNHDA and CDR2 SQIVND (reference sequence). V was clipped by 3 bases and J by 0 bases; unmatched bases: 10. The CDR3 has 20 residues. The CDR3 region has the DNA TGTGCCAGTAGTATCCGGGGACTAGCGGGAGGGCGTATCCACCAAGAGACCCAGTACTTC. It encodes CASSIRGLAGGRIHQETQYF.

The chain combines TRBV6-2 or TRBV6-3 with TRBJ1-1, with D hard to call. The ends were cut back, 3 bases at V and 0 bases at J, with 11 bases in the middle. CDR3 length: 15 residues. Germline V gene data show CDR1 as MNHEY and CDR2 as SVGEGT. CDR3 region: CASSYIGIMNTEAFF. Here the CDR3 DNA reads TGTGCCAGCAGTTATATTGGCATAATGAACACTGAAGCTTTCTTT.

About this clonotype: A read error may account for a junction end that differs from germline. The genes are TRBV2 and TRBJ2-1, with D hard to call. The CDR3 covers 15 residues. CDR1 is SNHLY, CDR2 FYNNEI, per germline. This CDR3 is CASSIQRSSINDQCF. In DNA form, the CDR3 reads TGTGCCAGCAGTATCCAACGGTCCTCCATCAATGATCAGTGCTTC.

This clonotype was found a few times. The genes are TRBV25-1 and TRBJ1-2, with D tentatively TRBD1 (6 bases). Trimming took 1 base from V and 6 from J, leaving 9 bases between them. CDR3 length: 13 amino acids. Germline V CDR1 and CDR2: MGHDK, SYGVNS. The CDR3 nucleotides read TGTGCCAGCAGTGAATGGCGACAGGATGGCTACACCTTC. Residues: CASSEWRQDGYTF.

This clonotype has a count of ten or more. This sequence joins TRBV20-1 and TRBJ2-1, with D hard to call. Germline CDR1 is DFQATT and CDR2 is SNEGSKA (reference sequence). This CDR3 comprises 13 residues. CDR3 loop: CGVPLPSYNEQFF. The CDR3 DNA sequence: TGCGGAGTGCCCCTCCCCTCCTACAATGAGCAGTTCTTC.

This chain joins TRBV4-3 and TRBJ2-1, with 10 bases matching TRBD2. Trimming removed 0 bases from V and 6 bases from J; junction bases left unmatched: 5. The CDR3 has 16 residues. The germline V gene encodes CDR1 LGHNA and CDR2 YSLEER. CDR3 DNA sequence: TGCGCCAGCAGCCAAGAGTCCCTAGCGGGAGCCAATGAGCAGTTCTTC. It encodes CASSQESLAGANEQFF.

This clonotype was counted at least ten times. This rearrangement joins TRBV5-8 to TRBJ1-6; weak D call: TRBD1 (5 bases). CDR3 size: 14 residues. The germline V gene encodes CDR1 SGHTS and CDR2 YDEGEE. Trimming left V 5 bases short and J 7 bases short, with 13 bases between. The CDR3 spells CASSLGRTNSPLHF. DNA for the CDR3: TGTGCCAGCAGTCTCGGACGGACAAATTCACCCCTCCACTTT.

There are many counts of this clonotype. DNA of the CDR3: TGTGCCTGGCGATCCGGGAGCAATCAGCCCCAGCATTTT. It is translated as CAWRSGSNQPQHF. The rearrangement links TRBV30 to TRBJ1-5; D is unresolved. Trimming shortened V by 5 bases and J by 1 base, and 9 bases separated the two germline ends. Germline values: CDR1 GTSNPN, CDR2 SVGIG (reference sequence). The CDR3 length is 13 residues.

The CDR3 region has the DNA TGTGCCAGCAGCGCACCCGGCGTCCACGAGCAGTACTTC. Amino acids: CASSAPGVHEQYF. This chain connects TRBV7-9 to TRBJ2-7, with D unresolved. This CDR3 comprises 13 residues. The germline V and J ends were trimmed by 5 bases and 5 bases, with 13 bases remaining between them. Germline V lookup: CDR1 SEHNR, CDR2 FQNEAQ (reference sequence).

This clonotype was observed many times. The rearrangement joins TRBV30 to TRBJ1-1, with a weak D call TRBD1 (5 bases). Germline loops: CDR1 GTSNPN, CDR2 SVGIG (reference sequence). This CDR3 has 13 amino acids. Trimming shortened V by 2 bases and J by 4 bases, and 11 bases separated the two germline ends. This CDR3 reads CAWSHDGGTEAFF. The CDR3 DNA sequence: TGTGCCTGGAGTCATGATGGGGGCACTGAAGCTTTCTTT.

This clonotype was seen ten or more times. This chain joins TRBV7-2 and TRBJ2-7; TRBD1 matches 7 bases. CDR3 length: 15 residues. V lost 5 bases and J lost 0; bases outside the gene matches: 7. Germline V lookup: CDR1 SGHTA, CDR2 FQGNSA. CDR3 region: CASSPHRGRSYEQYF. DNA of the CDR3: TGTGCCAGCAGCCCGCACAGGGGCCGCTCCTACGAGCAGTACTTC.

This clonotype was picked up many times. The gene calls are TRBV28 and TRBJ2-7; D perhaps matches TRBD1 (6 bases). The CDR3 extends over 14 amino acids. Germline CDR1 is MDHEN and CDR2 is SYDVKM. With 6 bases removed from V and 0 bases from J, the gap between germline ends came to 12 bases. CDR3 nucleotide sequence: TGTGCCAGCAGCCTGACAGGCATCTCCTACGAGCAGTACTTC. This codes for CASSLTGISYEQYF.

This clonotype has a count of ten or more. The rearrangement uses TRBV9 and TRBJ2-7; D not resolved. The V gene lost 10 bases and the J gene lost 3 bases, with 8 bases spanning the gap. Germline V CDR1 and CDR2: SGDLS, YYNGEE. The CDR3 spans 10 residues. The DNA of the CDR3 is TGTGCCGGAAGCAGCTACGAGCAGTACTTC. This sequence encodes CAGSSYEQYF.